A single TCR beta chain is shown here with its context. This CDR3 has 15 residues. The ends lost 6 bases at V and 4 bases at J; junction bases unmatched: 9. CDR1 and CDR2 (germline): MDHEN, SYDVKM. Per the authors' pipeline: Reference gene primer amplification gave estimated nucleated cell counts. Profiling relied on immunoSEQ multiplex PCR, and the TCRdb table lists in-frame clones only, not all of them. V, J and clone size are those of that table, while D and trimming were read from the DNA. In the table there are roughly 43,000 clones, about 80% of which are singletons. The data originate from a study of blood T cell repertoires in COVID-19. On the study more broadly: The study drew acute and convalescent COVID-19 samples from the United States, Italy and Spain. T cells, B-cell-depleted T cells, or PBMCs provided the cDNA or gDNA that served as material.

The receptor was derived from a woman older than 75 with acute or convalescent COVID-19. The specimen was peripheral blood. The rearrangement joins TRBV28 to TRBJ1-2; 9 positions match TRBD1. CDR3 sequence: CASRGDRAGGYGYTF. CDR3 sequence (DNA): TGTGCCAGCAGAGGGGACAGGGCGGGCGGCTATGGCTACACCTTC.